This TCR beta chain is drawn from a study of T cell repertoires in cytomegalovirus infection. Study at large: Use of recently identified HLA-C-restricted and well-studied HLA-B-restricted CMV epitopes was part of the study. Public TCR beta signatures indicated both CMV infection and matching HLA type.

One entry per CDR3 protein, called by TCRdb with MiXCR from the reads. This sample has 700,000 to 950,000 distinct CDR3 sequences, with approximately 32% found just once. This CDR3 comprises 17 residues. Germline CDR1 is SGHVS and CDR2 is FQNEAQ. With V trimmed by 4 bases and J by 8 bases, 16 bases remained unmatched. Study-wide findings and caveats: Clonotype analysis showed dominance of the ex vivo response by HLA-C-restricted CMV-specific TCR beta clonotypes.

In regard to this clonotype: Its antigen is undetermined.

The receptor was derived from a human donor in good health (CMV status not recorded). Some clones in this sample may be carry-over from other donors' samples. The chain uses TRBV7-8 and TRBJ2-2; 7 positions agree with TRBD1. The sequences come from cultured CD8+ T cells from PBMCs, collected from culture after CMV antigen stimulation. The CDR3 protein is CASSSRPGQRDKGELFF. CDR3 nucleotide sequence: TGTGCCAGCAGCTCTCGGCCGGGACAGAGAGACAAAGGGGAGCTGTTTTTT. Filled out from reference TRBV7-8 and TRBJ2-2, the complete variable domain reads GAGVSQSPRYKVAKRGQDVALRCDPISGHVSLFWYQQALGQGPEFLTYFQNEAQLDKSGLPSDRFFAERPEGSVSTLKIQRTQQEDSAVYLCASSSRPGQRDKGELFFGEGSRLTVL.